Listed below are T cell receptor beta chains from one sample, sequenced in a study of T-cell reconstitution after alpha-beta-depleted transplantation in children. TCRdb redid the calling of the PCR reads with MiXCR, one entry per CDR3 protein. The profile shows some 600,000 distinct CDR3 sequences, 10% to 15% of them singletons. The sequencing here drew on PBMCs, mostly from graft donor cells, taken 360 days after TCRalphabeta/CD19-depleted stem cell transplant. These receptors were collected from a male patient between 5 and 17 years old who had a stem cell transplant for acute myeloid leukemia, so the T cells may come from the graft donor. Each CDR3 is given with its conserved first and last residue. Fields, in order: D gene, clone size, V gene, J gene, CDR3 DNA, CDR3 protein. D genes are given only for firm matches. Size tells how often a clone was seen (once, few, many) or the class of an expanded clone, and some rows leave it out.

D: TRBD2; size: few; V: TRBV6-4; J: TRBJ2-1; DNA: TGTGCCAGCAGCGAAACTAGCGGGGTCTACAATGAGCAGTTCTTC; CDR3: CASSETSGVYNEQFF
D: -; size: -; V: TRBV12-3/TRBV12-4; J: TRBJ1-1; DNA: TGTGCCAGCAGCCTGCCCCCGGCACCTTTGAACACTGAAGCTTTCTTT; CDR3: CASSLPPAPLNTEAFF
D: -; size: -; V: TRBV6-5; J: TRBJ2-3; DNA: TGTGCCAGCAGTTCCCCCGTTGGGGCCGCAGATACGCAGTATTTT; CDR3: CASSSPVGAADTQYF
D: -; size: -; V: TRBV29-1; J: TRBJ1-1; DNA: TGCAGCGTTGACGAGGGCAGGAGAGCTTTCTTT; CDR3: CSVDEGRRAFF
D: -; size: many; V: TRBV6-5; J: TRBJ2-7; DNA: TGTGCCAGCAGTTACTCGACAACTACCTACGAGCAGTACTTC; CDR3: CASSYSTTTYEQYF
D: TRBD2; size: -; V: TRBV20-1; J: TRBJ2-7; DNA: TGCAGTGCTAGAGAGGGAGCGGGAGGGCCGAGTGAGCAGTACTTC; CDR3: CSAREGAGGPSEQYF
D: TRBD2; size: few; V: TRBV7-8; J: TRBJ2-7; DNA: TGTGCCAGCAGCCTTGAGTTTGTGACTAGCGGGGTCTTGTACGAGCAGTACTTC; CDR3: CASSLEFVTSGVLYEQYF
D: -; size: many; V: TRBV7-6; J: TRBJ1-1; DNA: TGTGCCAGCAGCTTAGCCCCCACTGACAGGAACACTGAAGCTTTCTTT; CDR3: CASSLAPTDRNTEAFF
D: -; size: few; V: TRBV5-5; J: TRBJ2-7; DNA: TGTGCCAGCAGCTATGTGACAGGCTCCTACGAGCAGTACTTC; CDR3: CASSYVTGSYEQYF
D: -; size: few; V: TRBV5-1; J: TRBJ1-6; DNA: TGCGCCAGCAGCTTGGAGGTCGGAATGAATAATTCACCCCTCCACTTT; CDR3: CASSLEVGMNNSPLHF
D: -; size: many; V: TRBV29-1; J: TRBJ2-7; DNA: TGCAGCGTGCGGACTGGGTACGAGCAGTACTTC; CDR3: CSVRTGYEQYF
D: -; size: few; V: TRBV12-3/TRBV12-4; J: TRBJ1-6; DNA: TGTGCCAGCAGGGGCAGCTCCTATAATTCACCCCTCCACTTT; CDR3: CASRGSSYNSPLHF
D: -; size: once; V: TRBV14; J: TRBJ2-1; DNA: TGTGCCAGCAGCCAAGATGGCGCAAGACCGAGCAATGAGCAGTTCTTC; CDR3: CASSQDGARPSNEQFF
D: TRBD1; size: -; V: TRBV13; J: TRBJ2-1; DNA: TGTACCAGCAGTACAGGGGGAGGTCGGGAGACCTACAATGAGCAGTTCTTC; CDR3: CTSSTGGGRETYNEQFF
D: TRBD1; size: few; V: TRBV7-6; J: TRBJ1-1; DNA: TGTGCCAGCAGCTTAGCCGCTGTTGGGACAGGGGGCCTTAACACTGAAGCTTTCTTT; CDR3: CASSLAAVGTGGLNTEAFF
D: -; size: many; V: TRBV6-2/TRBV6-3; J: TRBJ2-2; DNA: TGTGCCAGCAGTTCCCTTCGGAGGGGGAACACCGGGGAGCTGTTTTTT; CDR3: CASSSLRRGNTGELFF
D: -; size: -; V: TRBV9; J: TRBJ2-2; DNA: TGTGCCAGCAGCGTAGGACGGACAGAATCGCGGGACACCGGGGAGCTGTTTTTT; CDR3: CASSVGRTESRDTGELFF
D: TRBD2; size: -; V: TRBV13; J: TRBJ2-7; DNA: TGTGCCAGCAGCCTAGGACTAGCGGGAGCCCACTCCTACGAGCAGTACTTC; CDR3: CASSLGLAGAHSYEQYF
D: -; size: few; V: TRBV12-3/TRBV12-4; J: TRBJ1-5; DNA: TGTGCCAGCAGCAAAATCGCGGTGGATCGGCCCCAGCATTTT; CDR3: CASSKIAVDRPQHF
D: -; size: few; V: TRBV20-1; J: TRBJ2-1; DNA: TGCAGTGCTAGAAAAGAGCTGAGTGGACCCTCGGAGTTCTTC; CDR3: CSARKELSGPSEFF
D: -; size: few; V: TRBV5-1; J: TRBJ2-6; DNA: TGCGCCAGCAGCTTGATAGTCAGCAGGGGAACTGGGGCCAACGTCCTGACTTTC; CDR3: CASSLIVSRGTGANVLTF
D: TRBD2; size: many; V: TRBV20-1; J: TRBJ2-1; DNA: TGCAGTGCTAGAGATTTACTAGCGGTCGACAATGAGCAGTTCTTC; CDR3: CSARDLLAVDNEQFF
D: TRBD2; size: many; V: TRBV12-3/TRBV12-4; J: TRBJ2-7; DNA: TGTGCCAGCAGTTTAGGGGGACTATTTTCATACGAGCAGTACTTC; CDR3: CASSLGGLFSYEQYF
D: -; size: -; V: TRBV20-1; J: TRBJ2-3; DNA: TGCAGTGCTAGGACCCCGAGCACAGATACGCAGTATTTT; CDR3: CSARTPSTDTQYF
D: -; size: many; V: TRBV29-1; J: TRBJ2-7; DNA: TGCAGCGTTGAAGTACCGGCAGGCTCCTACGAGCAGTACTTC; CDR3: CSVEVPAGSYEQYF
D: -; size: few; V: TRBV2; J: TRBJ2-1; DNA: TGTGCCAGCAGTGCGGCAGGGTACAATGAGCAGTTCTTC; CDR3: CASSAAGYNEQFF
D: TRBD1; size: -; V: TRBV20-1; J: TRBJ2-2; DNA: TGCAGTGTCCCGGGACAGGCGAACACCGGGGAGCTGTTTTTT; CDR3: CSVPGQANTGELFF
D: -; size: -; V: TRBV20-1; J: TRBJ1-3; DNA: TGCAGTGCTAGAGCCGACGGAAGCTCTGGAAACACCATATATTTT; CDR3: CSARADGSSGNTIYF
D: -; size: -; V: TRBV12-3/TRBV12-4; J: TRBJ2-3; DNA: TGTGCCAGCAGTTTTTCCGCGGCCACAGATACGCAGTATTTT; CDR3: CASSFSAATDTQYF
D: TRBD2; size: -; V: TRBV24-1; J: TRBJ2-1; DNA: TGTGCCACCAGTGGCCCTAGCGGGAGTGACAATGAGCAGTTCTTC; CDR3: CATSGPSGSDNEQFF
D: -; size: few; V: TRBV29-1; J: TRBJ2-2; DNA: TGCAGCGCTCCCGACCAAACCGGGGAGCTGTTTTTT; CDR3: CSAPDQTGELFF
D: -; size: few; V: TRBV25-1; J: TRBJ1-1; DNA: TGTGCCAGCAGTGAATATTGGGGAGGTGAAGCTTTCTTT; CDR3: CASSEYWGGEAFF
D: -; size: many; V: TRBV12-3/TRBV12-4; J: TRBJ2-7; DNA: TGTGCCAGCAGTTCGGACAGCCTCCCTAACGAGCAGTACTTC; CDR3: CASSSDSLPNEQYF
D: -; size: many; V: TRBV25-1; J: TRBJ2-1; DNA: TGTGCCAGCCAGCGCTCCTACAATGAGCAGTTCTTC; CDR3: CASQRSYNEQFF
D: -; size: -; V: TRBV4-2; J: TRBJ2-7; DNA: TGTGCCAGCAGCCAATCCCATGCCTACGAGCAGTACTTC; CDR3: CASSQSHAYEQYF
D: -; size: few; V: TRBV25-1; J: TRBJ2-1; DNA: TGTGCCAGCAGTGAAATAGGGGCAGGGCCCAATGAGCAGTTCTTC; CDR3: CASSEIGAGPNEQFF
D: -; size: few; V: TRBV7-7; J: TRBJ2-5; DNA: TGTGCTAGCAGTTCAACCGGACTGTCCTCGGAGACCCAGTACTTC; CDR3: CASSSTGLSSETQYF
D: -; size: -; V: TRBV6-5; J: TRBJ2-2; DNA: TGTGCCAGCAGTTACGACGGAGAAACCGGGGAGCTGTTTTTT; CDR3: CASSYDGETGELFF
D: TRBD1; size: many; V: TRBV4-3; J: TRBJ2-7; DNA: TGCGCCAGCAGCCGAGGACAGGAACGCGAGCAGTACTTC; CDR3: CASSRGQEREQYF
D: TRBD2; size: -; V: TRBV5-6; J: TRBJ2-3; DNA: TGTGCCAGCAGCTCTAGCGGGGGTACGCAGTATTTT; CDR3: CASSSSGGTQYF
D: -; size: -; V: TRBV7-8; J: TRBJ2-1; DNA: TGTGCCAGCAGCGACGCGCTCCACCCCTCCTACAATGAGCAGTTCTTC; CDR3: CASSDALHPSYNEQFF
D: -; size: few; V: TRBV28; J: TRBJ2-7; DNA: TGTGCCAGCAGTTTGGGCGCGCAGGCCTACTCCTACGAGCAGTACTTC; CDR3: CASSLGAQAYSYEQYF
D: -; size: few; V: TRBV27; J: TRBJ2-7; DNA: TGTGCCAGCAGTCTTCCCGGGACTCCGCGTTCCTACGAGCAGTACTTC; CDR3: CASSLPGTPRSYEQYF
D: -; size: few; V: TRBV13; J: TRBJ1-1; DNA: TGTGCCAGCAGCCCCCACAGGGTGGGGAACACTGAAGCTTTCTTT; CDR3: CASSPHRVGNTEAFF
D: TRBD1; size: few; V: TRBV29-1; J: TRBJ2-7; DNA: TGCAGCGTTGCCCGGACAGGGCGATCCTACGAGCAGTACTTC; CDR3: CSVARTGRSYEQYF
D: TRBD2; size: -; V: TRBV20-1; J: TRBJ2-1; DNA: TGCAGTGCTCTTAGCGGGGAGAGGAACTCCTACAATGAGCAGTTCTTC; CDR3: CSALSGERNSYNEQFF